The T cell receptor beta chain under discussion was sequenced for a study of cytomegalovirus exposure and HLA in healthy donors listed by TCRdb under 2017. Background for the entire study: An earlier analysis of approximately 600 of the donors reported 250 to 350 Gb of sequence data and some 100 million unique TCR beta sequences from about 200 million T cells. Approximately 310 gigabases of sequencing data and approximately 84 million unique TCR sequences were included in an early release covering several hundred HLA-typed donors. Among the roughly 400 genotyped donors, 81% belonged to the genetic ancestry cluster associated with self-reported Caucasian donors. The study aimed to test whether signatures of past pathogen exposure could be identified by cataloging public T cell receptors. The study used immunosequencing to profile the T cell repertoires of several hundred subjects and linked those repertoires to cytomegalovirus serostatus. A separate validation cohort of about 110 different subjects was used in addition to the roughly 700-subject first cohort. To predict cytomegalovirus infection status, the study brought together high-throughput TCR immunosequencing, statistical association of individual TCRs with disease status, and machine learning. A later analysis re-analyzed previously published TCR beta repertoires from roughly 690 donors and added high-resolution HLA genotyping to study TCR occurrence patterns. Rather than using new phenotypic data, the later analysis identified candidate immune exposures from TCR beta sequences and from how often those sequences occurred across donors. An earlier analysis of 587 of the donors used high-throughput TCR beta sequencing to judge whether each TCR beta V gene segment behaved as functional or pseudogenic. Donor age, sex, ethnicity and CMV serostatus were collected together with the repertoire data. In a later genetic analysis, genome-wide SNP genotypes for 398 of the 666 donors were used, and that subset was treated as a discovery cohort. Every discovery cohort repertoire had been produced on one sequencing platform. Both class I and class II loci were covered by HLA typing, at four-digit resolution. Typing coverage differed by locus: A, B, C, DRB1 and DQB1 were typed in about 620-640 donors, DQA1 in approximately 520, DPA1 in 600 to 610, and DPB1 in 450 to 480. Because of strong linkage in the cohort, four to six DR-DQ haplotypes were treated as single units for association and clustering. Across 398 genotyped donors of the cohort, an average of about 200,000 unique TCR beta nucleotide sequences per donor were sequenced, and approximately 17% of those sequences were non-productive. Here is what the overall study found, with its caveats: The authors suggested that the approach could potentially be extended to other disease states and immunological phenotypes. A later genetic analysis reported fewer N-insertions in productive TCRs among donors in an Asian-associated ancestry cluster than the approximately 700-donor mean. In vitro tests confirmed that three of the cytomegalovirus-associated TCR beta chains recognize cytomegalovirus antigens. A later analysis found that TCR association rates varied across HLA loci, with DRB1 alleles showing the most associated TCRs and HLA-C alleles the fewest. In both the original and validation cohorts, the classifier was reported to diagnose cytomegalovirus status with high specificity and sensitivity. Immune exposure information for the cohort was limited to CMV serostatus. Strong co-occurrence of HLA alleles, especially DR and DQ, made assigning TCR associations to individual alleles difficult. The study listed approximately 150 TCR beta chains as associated with cytomegalovirus. A further reported finding was that TCR beta sequences accurately predicted the HLA-A and HLA-B alleles for most subjects in the first cohort. A cluster of highly shared sequence variants was judged likely to represent a technical artifact of the sequencing pipeline. A later analysis found that most CMV-associated TCR beta chains appeared HLA-restricted, with HLA associations seemingly driven largely by CMV exposure. In a later genetic analysis, a missense DCLRE1C variant was associated with V-gene and J-gene trimming of TCR beta chains, and the association was replicated in an independent cohort. Across donors, most TCR sequences were observed very rarely, whereas some public TCRs were present in many individuals. A later analysis reported that several top co-occurrence clusters appeared linked to parvovirus B19, influenza, CMV and Epstein-Barr virus. Because some donors lacked HLA typing at each locus, the association tests relied only on the typed subset. This cohort had only TCR beta chains sequenced, and the lack of alpha or paired-chain data limited which features could be detected. In an earlier analysis of roughly 560 of the donors, most TCR beta V segments were observed in productive rearrangements about 87% or about 30% of the time, broadly matching IMGT annotations. Specific HLA alleles were associated with 15,000 to 20,000 TCR beta sequences at a false discovery rate of 0.05 in a later analysis. Over 15 rarely observed V segments, including chromosome 9 orphons, were excluded from the earlier analysis of several hundred of the donors because counts were too low. A later analysis found that HLA-associated TCR beta chains were more clonally expanded and had lower generation probabilities than equally common non-associated chains. Presence/absence analyses assumed roughly uniform sequencing depth across donors, an assumption that may not hold. Linkage disequilibrium might explain the correlated functional status among segregating V segments, but an unknown experimental factor could not be ruled out.

In total, approximately 700 healthy bone marrow donors made up the cohort. All cohort members were sampled while nominally healthy, although unrecorded immune exposures were likely present. The donor was CMV seropositive and belonged to the group of 250 to 300 seropositive cohort members. Each donor provided a peripheral blood sample, and peripheral blood mononuclear cells were used for TCR beta sequencing. Genomic DNA was extracted from the blood cell samples with the Qiagen DNeasy Blood Extraction Kit. About this clone: The antigen it binds to is not known. No much larger clone exists at a distance of one base, and base qualities are not known.

Library preparation used the immunoSEQ multiplex PCR assay. For the multiplex PCR, a mixture combining 60 forward primers for TCR Vbeta segments and 13 reverse primers for TCR Jbeta segments was used. Amplification of the CDR3 region of rearranged TCR beta genes was performed with a multiplex PCR assay on genomic DNA. Amplified TCR beta libraries were sequenced as 87-base-pair reads on the Illumina HiSeq System. In the source study's methods: A later analysis tallied approximately 87 million unique TCR beta chains across the 700 or so repertoires, and about 10 million of those chains were shared by two or more donors. Raw reads were error-corrected and collapsed into unique sequences by a nearest-neighbor algorithm in which closely related sequences were merged to remove PCR and sequencing errors. Alignment of CDR3 sequences to IMGT reference sequences was used to assign V, D and J gene segments. Each retained sequence needed at least a six-nucleotide match to both a V gene segment and a J gene segment. Rearrangements were called productive when the CDR3 lacked stop codons and stayed in frame with V and J; all others were non-productive. Following IMGT convention, CDR3 was defined as the stretch from the second conserved V-encoded cysteine up to the conserved J-encoded phenylalanine. Sequences without an unambiguous match to a single V gene segment were excluded from the earlier analysis of approximately 560 of the donors. In an earlier analysis of 500 to 750 of the donors, V segments were called functional above 56.7% productive rearrangements and were called segregating when the between-donor standard deviation exceeded 5%. To diagnose cytomegalovirus status from the catalog of TCR beta chain sequences, a statistical classification framework was built. In a later analysis, TCR nucleotide sequences were compared against IMGT/GENE-DB human TR gene sequences so that V and J genes could be assigned. A later analysis assigned CDR3 sequences and most-parsimonious VDJ recombination scenarios with the TCRdist pipeline. A later analysis defined each TCR beta chain by its CDR3 amino acid sequence plus V-gene family, and excluded reads lacking a unique V-gene family. As a way to deal with suspected cross-contamination and a sequencing artifact, a later analysis dropped 450 to 600 nucleotide sequences that were highly shared and had low generation probability. For each public chain, a later analysis derived a clonal expansion index from normalized ranks of inferred template counts within each repertoire. Generation probabilities in a later analysis came from a VDJ recombination model fitted to out-of-frame rearrangements, and those results were checked against IGoR. Hypergeometric tests were used in a later analysis to score TCR-TCR, TCR-HLA and TCR-CMV co-occurrence, with a repertoire-size bias correction applied to the TCR pairs. To estimate false discovery rates, a later analysis permuted the HLA or CMV assignments 20 times. In a later analysis, co-occurring TCRs were grouped using DBSCAN, with TCRdist sequence similarity added in when clustering inside HLA-allele-positive subsets. Repertoires with fewer than 30,000 or more than 120,000 public chains were left out of co-occurrence clustering, as were several repertoires with anomalous nucleotide sharing. TCRdb took this table from immuneACCESS and kept in-frame rearrangements with V and J called. Such tables lack part of the clones; where checked against another copy, unresolved V genes explain under half of the gap, and the rest is unexplained. Clonal size and the V and J genes are those of that table, whereas D and trimming came from the DNA. The sample table holds about 170,000 clones, of which around 77% were seen once. The ten most abundant clones make up approximately 2.2% of the sample.

The receptor's source is a woman in her twenties or thirties in good health and CMV-seropositive. Sequences were obtained from PBMCs.

The DNA sequence follows: TGTGCCAGCAGCTTAGTCGGGGAAGAGACCCAGTACTTC. This codes for CASSLVGEETQYF. Here the chain combines TRBV7-9 and TRBJ2-5; the best D guess is TRBD2, with 5 bases matching. The germline ends are 6 bases apart after V is trimmed by 1 base and J by 3 bases. The germline V gene (reference sequence) yields SEHNR for CDR1 and FQNEAQ for CDR2. The CDR3, from cysteine to phenylalanine, totals 13 residues. Just CDR3 DNA is preserved here, 39 bases in frame from base 1.